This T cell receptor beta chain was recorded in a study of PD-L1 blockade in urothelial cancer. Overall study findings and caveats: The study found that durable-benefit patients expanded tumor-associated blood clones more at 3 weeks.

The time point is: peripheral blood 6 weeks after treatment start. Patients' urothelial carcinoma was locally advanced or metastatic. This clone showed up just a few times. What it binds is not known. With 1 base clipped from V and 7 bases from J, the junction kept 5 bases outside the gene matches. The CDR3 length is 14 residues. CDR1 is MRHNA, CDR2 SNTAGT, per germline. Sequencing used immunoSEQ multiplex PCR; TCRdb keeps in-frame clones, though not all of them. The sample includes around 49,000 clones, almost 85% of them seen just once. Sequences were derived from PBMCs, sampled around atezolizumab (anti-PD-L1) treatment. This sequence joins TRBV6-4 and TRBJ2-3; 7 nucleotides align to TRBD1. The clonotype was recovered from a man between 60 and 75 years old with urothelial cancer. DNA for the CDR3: TGTGCCAGCAGTGACTTCGAGGGGGCCCATACGCAGTATTTT. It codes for CASSDFEGAHTQYF.